The 3 T cell receptor beta chains below were found in one sample sequenced in a study of shared clonotypes between healthy human individuals (dated by TCRdb to 2018 to 2021). The library was built by means of the immunoSEQ multiplex PCR assay. Held by TCRdb, this immuneACCESS table contains in-frame sequences only and omits some clones. Under half of the omission traces to an unresolved V gene where checked; the cause of the rest is unknown. The sample profile shows over 2,000,000 clones; about 93% of them were found once. The ten largest account for approximately 1.6% of the sample. CD8 naive samples consisted of CD45RO-negative cells that were positively selected for CCR7, yielding a CD45RA+CCR7+ population without TemRA cells. Specimen: naive CD8+ T cells from PBMCs. This specimen's cell subset or site label, per the study, means: CD45RA+CCR7+. These TCRs come from a young man in good health. Some clones in this sample may be carry-over from other donors' samples.

Note on this clone: Other DNA sequences in this specimen translate into the identical CDR3. The CDR3 loop reads CASSLFGGRSYEQYF. The CDR3 DNA reads as TGTGCCAGCAGTTTATTCGGGGGCCGCTCCTACGAGCAGTACTTC. The rearrangement links TRBV28 to TRBJ2-7; the D call may be TRBD1 or TRBD2 (6 bases each). Germline V gene data show CDR1 as MDHEN and CDR2 as SYDVKM. The ends were cut back, 1 base at V and 0 bases at J, with 10 bases in the middle. The length of the CDR3 is 15 residues.

The chain carries TRBV14 and TRBJ1-4, with D hard to call. The V end lost 0 bases, the J end lost 8 bases, and 13 bases lay between the germline ends. CDR1 and CDR2 (germline): SGHDN, FVKESK. The CDR3 has 15 residues. CDR3 nucleotide sequence: TGTGCCAGCAGCCAAGATATCGGGATTCCAGAAAAACTGTTTTTT. It specifies CASSQDIGIPEKLFF.

The chain links TRBV7-9 to TRBJ2-7; D is possibly TRBD1 (6 bases). Germline loops: CDR1 SEHNR, CDR2 FQNEAQ (reference sequence). The CDR3 length is 14 residues. V lost 1 base and J lost 5, with 12 bases in between. The CDR3 DNA reads as TGTGCCAGCAGCTTAGATGCAGGGGTCCACGAGCAGTACTTC. Translated: CASSLDAGVHEQYF.